The clone carrying this T cell receptor beta chain was detected only a few times. What it recognizes is unknown. This sample also contains other DNA sequences that code for the same CDR3. The data stem from a study of Ad26.COV2.S vaccination and SARS-CoV-2 variants. Whole-study context: Each vaccinee took Ad26.COV2.S intramuscularly, once or twice 56 days apart.

General study points: It was vaccine recipients, not placebo recipients, who had the higher spike-specific TCR breadth. Vaccinees reportedly had broad spike-specific CD8+ and CD4+ T cell responses. Similar non-spike TCR breadth was seen in vaccine and placebo recipients.

The CDR3 length is 13 residues. Germline V gene lookup returns CDR1 SGDLS and CDR2 YYNGEE. V was trimmed by 0 bases and J by 1 base, leaving 4 bases between them. Data came from immunoSEQ multiplex PCR; TCRdb stores just in-frame clones and leaves some out. This sample has 350,000 to 450,000 clones; about four fifths occur once, and the top ten carry 7% to 9.5%. Noted treatment: some 19 received Ad26.COV2.S at low or high dose, single or two shots; about 5 received placebo; per-sample allocation not given. Sampling was done on day 63 after the first vaccine or placebo injection. The input for sequencing was peripheral blood, taken in a trial of Ad26.COV2.S vaccine versus placebo. The sequence was obtained from a person between 18 and 60 years old who received the Ad26.COV2.S COVID-19 vaccine or a placebo. The chain is built from TRBV9 and TRBJ1-1, with unresolved D. In DNA, the CDR3 is TGTGCCAGCAGCGTAGCAGGGAACACTGAAGCTTTCTTT. Amino acids: CASSVAGNTEAFF.